Each of the 32 T cell receptor beta chains below was sequenced from the same sample in a study of human thymus T cells. Thymic tissue was derived from resections collected during corrective heart surgery. Sequenced by immunoSEQ multiplex PCR; TCRdb stores in-frame clones only, minus some. The sample consists of tens of thousands of clones, 85% to 95% of them appearing once. Sequencing was done on a sample of thymus tissue. Receptors originate from a girl under three years old with a congenital heart defect but otherwise immunologically healthy.

The CDR3: CASSSNLPWGQADSYEQYF. The DNA of the CDR3 is TGTGCCAGCAGTTCAAACCTACCTTGGGGACAGGCCGACTCCTACGAGCAGTACTTC. The V and J genes are TRBV27 and TRBJ2-7; TRBD1 agrees at 8 bases. The CDR3 contains 19 residues. V lost 4 bases and J lost 0; bases outside the gene matches: 17. The germline gives CDR1 MNHEY, CDR2 SMNVEV (reference sequence).

This chain uses TRBV27 with TRBJ2-3; 7 bases map to TRBD2. After removal of 6 bases from V and 0 bases from J, the junction contained 3 bases not matched to a gene. This CDR3 is built from 14 residues. From germline, CDR1 is MNHEY and CDR2 SMNVEV (reference sequence). The chain's CDR3 is CASRSSGSTDTQYF. Here the CDR3 DNA reads TGTGCCAGCAGGTCTAGCGGAAGCACAGATACGCAGTATTTT.

CDR3 region: CASSLGHRGRGDYGYTF. The CDR3 DNA is TGTGCCAGCAGCTTAGGGCACAGGGGGCGAGGGGACTATGGCTACACCTTC. The chain recombines TRBV7-2 with TRBJ1-2, with 9 bases identical to TRBD1. Germline V gene lookup returns CDR1 SGHTA and CDR2 FQGNSA. Trimming took 1 base from V and 3 from J; bases not matched to a gene: 9. The CDR3 sequence is 17 residues long.

The rearrangement uses TRBV7-6 and TRBJ2-1, with D tentatively TRBD2 (6 bases). The CDR3 consists of 15 residues. CDR1 and CDR2 from the germline V gene are SGHVS and FNYEAQ. V gave up 1 base and J gave up 3 bases, with 10 bases separating them. Here the CDR3 reads CASSLDSGHYNEQFF. In DNA, the CDR3 is TGTGCCAGCAGCTTAGACAGCGGGCACTACAATGAGCAGTTCTTC.

This chain links TRBV9 with TRBJ1-2; D is possibly TRBD1 (6 bases). Germline V lookup: CDR1 SGDLS, CDR2 YYNGEE. The CDR3 extends over 16 amino acids. V lost 4 bases and J 11 bases, leaving 27 bases between the germline ends. The CDR3 reads CASSPWKGRGLTGYTF. The CDR3 nucleotides are TGTGCCAGCAGCCCCTGGAAGGGCAGGGGCCTCACCGGGTACACCTTC.

CDR3: CASSQDTLQVLAGDCNGEQYF. The DNA of the CDR3 is TGCGCCAGCAGCCAAGATACCCTCCAGGTTCTAGCGGGAGACTGTAATGGCGAGCAGTACTTC. This rearrangement joins TRBV4-3 to TRBJ2-7; TRBD2 aligns across 10 bases. Germline values: CDR1 LGHNA, CDR2 YSLEER. Unmatched junction bases numbered 23, after V lost 0 bases and J lost 6 bases. The CDR3 runs 21 residues.

The CDR3 loop reads CASSQGLQGMNEQFF. The CDR3 DNA sequence: TGTGCCAGCAGCCAGGGACTCCAGGGGATGAATGAGCAGTTCTTC. This sequence joins TRBV14 and TRBJ2-1; D tentatively fits TRBD1 or TRBD2 (6 bases each). This CDR3 region has 15 residues. The germline CDR1 and CDR2 sequences are SGHDN and FVKESK. Trimming removed 3 bases from V and 7 bases from J, with 16 bases in between.

The chain joins TRBV29-1 to TRBJ1-5; tentative D call: TRBD1 (5 bases). The germline CDR1 and CDR2 sequences are SQVTM and ANQGSEA. CDR3 length equals 13 residues. Trimming took 4 bases from V and 3 from J, leaving 10 bases between them. The CDR3 sequence: CSVAGANNQPQHF. CDR3 DNA sequence: TGCAGCGTTGCTGGGGCGAACAATCAGCCCCAGCATTTT.

This chain uses TRBV5-1 with TRBJ1-1; D may be TRBD1 (6 bases). CDR3 length: 16 residues. V was clipped by 4 bases and J by 5 bases, with 21 bases between them. Per the germline V gene, CDR1 is SGHRS and CDR2 is YFSETQ. As DNA, the CDR3 is TGCGCCAGCAGCCCCTGTGGAGGGGGTCGGGGGACTGAAGCTTTCTTT. This gives the protein CASSPCGGGRGTEAFF.

J is TRBJ2-3 and V is TRBV27; a weak D match, TRBD1 (6 bases). Germline loops: CDR1 MNHEY, CDR2 SMNVEV (reference sequence). The CDR3 extends over 15 amino acids. Trimming stripped 0 bases from V and 3 bases from J, with 10 bases between. This chain's CDR3 is CASSLSYDRTDTQYF. The DNA of the CDR3 is TGTGCCAGCAGTTTATCCTATGACAGGACAGATACGCAGTATTTT.

The V and J genes are TRBV19 and TRBJ2-5; D remains ambiguous. The germline V gene has CDR1 LNHDA and CDR2 SQIVND (reference sequence). V lost 6 bases to trimming and J lost 4 bases, with 12 bases between them. This CDR3 region has 13 residues. CDR3 amino acids: CASRWAGSETQYF. The CDR3 nucleotides read TGTGCCAGTAGGTGGGCCGGATCAGAGACCCAGTACTTC.

The V and J genes are TRBV14 and TRBJ2-1, with D maybe TRBD1 (6 bases). Germline lookup yields CDR1 SGHDN and CDR2 FVKESK. The CDR3 consists of 16 residues. V lost 2 bases to trimming and J lost 9 bases, with 20 bases between them. The CDR3 DNA follows: TGTGCCAGCAGCCAAAACGGATCCGAGGGGGTGGGTGAGCAGTTCTTC. Amino acids: CASSQNGSEGVGEQFF. Variable domain in full (rest from reference TRBV14 and TRBJ2-1): EAGVTQFPSHSVIEKGQTVTLRCDPISGHDNLYWYRRVMGKEIKFLLHFVKESKQDESGMPNNRFLAERTGGTYSTLKVQPAELEDSGVYFCASSQNGSEGVGEQFFGPGTRLTVL.

This clone was picked up one time. CDR3 amino acids: CASSQDLPGRSSGNTIYF. The CDR3 DNA is TGCGCCAGCAGCCAAGACCTCCCGGGGCGGAGCTCTGGAAACACCATATATTTT. This rearrangement joins TRBV4-1 to TRBJ1-3; D might be TRBD1 (5 bases). The CDR3 runs to 18 residues. The germline gives CDR1 MGHRA, CDR2 YSYEKL. V was trimmed by 0 bases and J by 0 bases, leaving 15 bases between them.

The rearrangement uses TRBV27 and TRBJ2-7; tentatively, D is TRBD1 or TRBD2 (6 bases each). Germline CDR1 and CDR2: MNHEY and SMNVEV (reference sequence). CDR3 size: 17 residues. V was cut by 1 base and J by 5 bases, with 21 bases left in between. The CDR3 sequence: CASSLLWGAAGKHEQYF. The CDR3, as DNA: TGTGCCAGCAGTTTATTGTGGGGGGCCGCGGGTAAGCACGAGCAGTACTTC.

The chain combines TRBV10-3 with TRBJ1-1, with D maybe TRBD1 (5 bases). Trimming removed 4 bases from V and 4 bases from J, with 22 bases in between. Germline values: CDR1 ENHRY, CDR2 SYGVKD. The CDR3 runs 17 residues. CDR3 sequence: CAISVGLLRGNGTEAFF. CDR3 nucleotide sequence: TGTGCCATCAGTGTAGGTCTTTTGAGGGGTAATGGCACTGAAGCTTTCTTT.

The J gene is TRBJ2-2, the V gene TRBV13; 9 bases agree with TRBD1. This CDR3 has 16 residues. V shed 5 bases, J shed 11 bases, and the junction held 15 bases outside the gene matches. Germline CDR1 PRHDT, CDR2 FYEKMQ (reference sequence). CDR3 loop: CASSPRDREYGHELFF. CDR3 sequence (DNA): TGTGCCAGCAGCCCCAGGGACAGGGAATACGGACATGAGCTGTTTTTT.

The chain uses TRBV6-1 and TRBJ2-6; D gene uncertain. CDR1 and CDR2 from the germline V gene are MNHNS and SASEGT. The ends were cut back, 3 bases at V and 0 bases at J, with 6 bases in the middle. The CDR3 is made up of 15 amino acids. The CDR3 protein is CASSDPVSGANVLTF. CDR3 bases: TGTGCCAGCAGTGACCCCGTCTCTGGGGCCAACGTCCTGACTTTC.

The count of this clone is one. This sequence joins TRBV19 and TRBJ2-3; D call uncertain. This CDR3 is built from 17 residues. The V end lost 2 bases, the J end lost 0 bases, and 15 bases lay between the germline ends. CDR1 LNHDA and CDR2 SQIVND come from the germline V gene (reference sequence). The CDR3 is CASSIKIRRSSTDTQYF. DNA of the CDR3: TGTGCCAGTAGTATAAAAATAAGACGTAGTAGCACAGATACGCAGTATTTT.

The chain links TRBV20-1 to TRBJ1-2; tentatively, D is TRBD1 (5 bases). CDR1 DFQATT and CDR2 SNEGSKA come from the germline V gene (reference sequence). Trimming took 3 bases from V and 6 from J, leaving 8 bases between them. The CDR3 consists of 11 residues. CDR3 in DNA: TGCAGTGCTAGCGGGGGGGATGGCTACACCTTC. This gives the protein CSASGGDGYTF.

V and J are TRBV28 and TRBJ1-1, with D maybe TRBD1 (5 bases). The V and J ends lost 6 bases and 1 base respectively, with 15 bases between them. The CDR3 is 15 residues long. Germline CDR1 is MDHEN and CDR2 is SYDVKM. This CDR3 is CASSPTWGTNTEAFF. In nucleotides, the CDR3 is TGTGCCAGCAGCCCTACGTGGGGGACGAACACTGAAGCTTTCTTT.

V gene TRBV4-2 combines with J gene TRBJ2-7; D may be TRBD1 (6 bases). The CDR3 sequence is 17 residues long. V was shortened by 1 base and J by 3 bases, with 19 bases between the two germline ends. The V gene's germline CDR1 is LGHNA and CDR2 YNFKEQ. The CDR3 nucleotides are TGTGCCAGCAGCCAAGGGGGTTGTCGTGGGGGCCGCTACGAGCAGTACTTC. It codes for CASSQGGCRGGRYEQYF.

The chain employs TRBV7-9 and TRBJ1-2, with D unclear. Per the germline V gene, CDR1 is SEHNR and CDR2 is FQNEAQ (reference sequence). This CDR3 spans 15 amino acids. The germline V and J ends were trimmed by 5 bases and 2 bases, with 15 bases remaining between them. The CDR3 DNA reads TGTGCCAGCAGCCTCGCCCCCGGGGAGAACTATGGCTACACCTTC. Amino acids: CASSLAPGENYGYTF.

The chain has TRBV6-1 and TRBJ2-3; D is unclear. The CDR3 is 15 residues long. V was cut by 6 bases and J by 0 bases, with 13 bases left in between. Germline assignment: CDR1 MNHNS and CDR2 SASEGT. The CDR3 DNA is TGTGCCAGCAGACGAAGGAATTTGAGCACAGATACGCAGTATTTT. This codes for CASRRRNLSTDTQYF.

The chain couples TRBV11-2 to TRBJ2-5; 8 bases match TRBD2. The CDR3 contains 17 residues. The germline V gene encodes CDR1 SGHAT and CDR2 FQNNGV. The J segment lost 3 bases and the V segment lost 0 bases, leaving 9 bases of the junction unmatched. The CDR3 sequence: CASSLDQKAGVKETQYF. The CDR3 nucleotides read TGTGCCAGCAGCTTAGATCAAAAAGCGGGAGTAAAAGAGACCCAGTACTTC. The complete variable domain, with remaining parts taken from reference TRBV11-2 and TRBJ2-5, reads EAGVAQSPRYKIIEKRQSVAFWCNPISGHATLYWYQQILGQGPKLLIQFQNNGVVDDSQLPKDRFSAERLKGVDSTLKIQPAKLEDSAVYLCASSLDQKAGVKETQYFGPGTRLLVL.

The chain carries TRBV6-1 and TRBJ2-1, with TRBD2 identical over 13 bases. This CDR3 is built from 20 residues. Germline lookup yields CDR1 MNHNS and CDR2 SASEGT. Trimming at V came to 4 bases and at J to 6 bases, leaving 18 bases not matched to a gene. CDR3 sequence: CASSGPRLAGGKEGGNEQFF. For the CDR3, the DNA is TGTGCCAGCAGTGGGCCCCGACTAGCGGGAGGTAAAGAAGGGGGCAATGAGCAGTTCTTC.

The chain has TRBV12-5 and TRBJ2-5; D gene ambiguous. Between the trimmed V and J ends, which lost 0 bases and 1 base, there was a span of 24 bases. CDR1 is LGHNT and CDR2 is FRNRAP in the germline V gene. The CDR3 runs to 20 residues. CDR3 amino acids: CASGLVRPGRHLYFQETQYF. The DNA for the CDR3 is TGTGCTAGTGGTTTGGTACGTCCAGGTCGACACCTATACTTCCAAGAGACCCAGTACTTC.

The V gene is TRBV27, the J gene TRBJ2-7; 9 positions agree with TRBD1. This CDR3 region has 19 residues. Germline V gene lookup returns CDR1 MNHEY and CDR2 SMNVEV (reference sequence). J was trimmed by 1 base and V by 5 bases; bases with no gene match: 18. Here the CDR3 DNA reads TGTGCCAGCAGTCTCCTTGGCGGGACAGGGTCTGATTTTTCCTACGAGCAGTACTTC. The encoded protein is CASSLLGGTGSDFSYEQYF.

This chain uses TRBV6-6 with TRBJ2-3; 9 bases are a match to TRBD1. CDR3 length equals 15 residues. The ends lost 6 bases at V and 3 bases at J; junction bases unmatched: 7. In germline, CDR1 is MNHNY, CDR2 SVGAGI (reference sequence). The CDR3 nucleotides read TGTGCCAGCAGCCTACAGGGGGCGGGGACAGATACGCAGTATTTT. Translated: CASSLQGAGTDTQYF.

The chain links TRBV14 to TRBJ2-1; 14 bases align to TRBD2. The CDR3 consists of 19 residues. From germline, CDR1 is SGHDN and CDR2 FVKESK. Losses at the gene ends were 0 bases for V and 5 bases for J; bases not matched to a gene: 9. The CDR3, as DNA: TGTGCCAGCAGCCAAGAGGGCAGTGGACTAGCGGGAGGTGACAATGAGCAGTTCTTC. This encodes CASSQEGSGLAGGDNEQFF.

This clone appeared once. This chain uses TRBV5-6 with TRBJ2-5; no firm D call. The V end lost 4 bases, the J end lost 5 bases, and 9 bases lay between the germline ends. The CDR3 extends over 12 amino acids. The germline V gene has CDR1 SGHDT and CDR2 YYEEEE. The CDR3 here is CASSPHKETQYF. The CDR3 nucleotides read TGTGCCAGCAGCCCACATAAGGAGACCCAGTACTTC.

As DNA, the CDR3 is TGTGCCAGTAGTGGACTCGGGACTAGCGGGAGTTATGAGCAGTTCTTC. The encoded protein is CASSGLGTSGSYEQFF. This chain joins TRBV19 and TRBJ2-1; 14 bases agree with TRBD2. The CDR3 is 16 residues long. The V and J ends lost 5 bases and 8 bases, in that order; junction bases with no gene match: 8. Germline V gene data show CDR1 as LNHDA and CDR2 as SQIVND (reference sequence).

The V gene is TRBV5-4, the J gene TRBJ1-2, with D uncertain. V was pared by 1 base and J by 0 bases, with 19 bases between. Germline V CDR1 and CDR2: SGHNT, YYREEE (reference sequence). The CDR3 runs to 18 residues. The CDR3 loop reads CASSLKLDTPVPNYGYTF. Here the CDR3 DNA reads TGTGCCAGCAGCTTGAAACTGGATACCCCCGTCCCTAACTATGGCTACACCTTC. Using reference TRBV5-4 and TRBJ1-2 for the parts outside the CDR3, the full variable domain is ETGVTQSPTHLIKTRGQQVTLRCSSQSGHNTVSWYQQALGQGPQFIFQYYREEENGRGNFPPRFSGLQFPNYSSELNVNALELDDSALYLCASSLKLDTPVPNYGYTFGSGTRLTVV.